Given below is one T cell receptor beta chain in context. The CDR3 is made up of 16 amino acids. With 3 bases clipped from V and 4 bases from J, the junction kept 4 bases outside the gene matches. Germline loops: CDR1 KGHSH, CDR2 LQKENI. How the authors handled the data: Amplification of reference gene primers provided the estimated nucleated cell counts. The method was immunoSEQ multiplex PCR; TCRdb's version includes in-frame clones alone and lacks a portion of them. D and trimming come from the DNA, and the V and J calls and clone size come from that table. The sample shows approximately 90,000 clones, under 85% of them seen only once. The source of the sample is a study of blood T cell repertoires in COVID-19. Study background: Acute and convalescent COVID-19 specimens originated in the United States, Italy and Spain. T cells, B-cell-depleted T cells, or PBMCs supplied cDNA or gDNA.

Sequencing input: peripheral blood. The receptor was derived from a human donor in a cohort sampled during active COVID-19. The V gene is TRBV18, the J gene TRBJ2-3, with 13 bases matching TRBD2. The CDR3 DNA reads TGTGCCAGCTCACCTTGGACTAGCGGGGGTTCAGATACGCAGTATTTT. This gives the protein CASSPWTSGGSDTQYF.